Listed here is a single T cell receptor beta chain. Profiling relied on immunoSEQ multiplex PCR, and the TCRdb table lists in-frame clones only, not all of them. This sample yields approximately 130,000 clones, of which roughly 90% are seen a single time; 30% to 40% belongs to the top ten. This record comes from a study of control samples from healthy donors and cancer patients. Deletions cut 0 bases from V and 2 bases from J, with 5 bases between. In germline, CDR1 is SGHRS, CDR2 YFSETQ. This CDR3 is built from 13 residues. The V call is TRBV5-1, the J call TRBJ2-5; D is undetermined. The source of this sequence is a man aged 45-60 years in good health. Input material: blood. The CDR3 nucleotides read TGCGCCAGCAGCTTGGAGCATCAAGAGACCCAGTACTTC. Translation gives CASSLEHQETQYF.